The entry below describes one T cell receptor (beta chain). Its specific antigen is unknown. There are no base qualities to consult, and no much larger clone falls within one base. This specimen comes from a study of blood T cell repertoires in COVID-19 (dated by TCRdb to the early 2020s). Regarding the complete study: Collaborator samples came from the United States, Italy and Spain and covered acute and convalescent phases of COVID-19. Sample metadata almost always included a de-identified subject ID, COVID-19 status, age in years and sex. Samples came from the ongoing ImmuneRACE study (first 160 participants) plus 1,254 subjects from 6 global collaborators. Where HLA class I and class II types were available, the types were taken from metadata supplied by the sample provider, not from assay-based typing. The prospective study material was composed of cDNA or gDNA derived from T cells, B-cell-depleted T cells, or PBMCs. The repertoires were released in a freely available public database intended as a resource for research on the immune response to SARS-CoV-2. Subjects who had been exposed to COVID-19, were actively infected with it, or had recovered from it provided the deeply sampled blood TCRbeta repertoires that made up the dataset. Broader findings and caveats from the paper: Clinical and demographic metadata were provided uncurated, with the amount varying by source and participant.

Whole blood was collected in K2EDTA tubes by collaborating institutions according to the institutions' own protocols. For TCRbeta analysis, collaborators shipped samples in one of three forms: frozen whole blood, isolated PBMCs, or DNA extracted from either of those sample types. The immunoSEQ Assay, a bias-controlled multiplex PCR, was used to amplify TCRbeta CDR3 regions from genomic DNA. As for the authors' bioinformatics: The number of nucleated cells in each sample was estimated by amplification of reference gene primers within the assay. Sequence reads were collapsed and filtered to measure the absolute abundance of every unique TCRbeta CDR3 rearrangement. Productive Simpson clonality was computed per sample as the square root of Simpson's diversity index over productive rearrangements. Not all clones reach the TCRdb copy of this immuneACCESS table, which keeps in-frame sequences only. Checked studies attribute under half of the gap to unresolved V genes and leave the rest unexplained. V, J and clone size are taken as reported in that table, and D and trimming were inferred from the DNA itself. This sample is represented by 95,000 to 120,000 clones; over 70% of them were singletons. In total, the top ten clones hold roughly 1.6% of the sample.

This receptor was taken from a man aged 45-60 years with acute or convalescent COVID-19. The sequencing input was peripheral blood.

The base sequence is TGCGCCAGCAGCCAAGATAGGAGCCAGGGAGGGGGCTACACCTTC. This translates into CASSQDRSQGGGYTF. The chain is made from TRBV4-1 and TRBJ1-2, with TRBD1 as a weak D call on 5 bases. The germline V gene provides CDR1 MGHRA and CDR2 YSYEKL. At the junction V is shortened by 0 bases and J by 8 bases, with 16 bases in between. The CDR3 runs 15 amino acids, cysteine and phenylalanine included. Just the 45-base CDR3 DNA is kept, in frame starting at base 1.